The 11 T cell receptor beta chains below come from one sample, sequenced in a study of OX40 agonist ivuxolimab in advanced cancers. Libraries were prepared by immunoSEQ multiplex PCR; TCRdb keeps only in-frame clonotypes and omits some of them. Here the sample spans around 67,000 clones, 87% being singletons. The sequenced sample was CD4+ or CD8+ T cells sorted from blood, obtained in a trial of the OX40 agonist ivuxolimab. These receptors were taken from an adult with an advanced solid tumor such as melanoma, head and neck, liver or kidney cancer.

The rearrangement links TRBV6-6 to TRBJ1-1; 8 bases match TRBD1. The trim removed 6 bases at V and 11 bases at J, leaving 11 bases unmatched. This CDR3 region has 13 residues. Germline values: CDR1 MNHNY, CDR2 SVGAGI (reference sequence). CDR3: CASRIGQGRDAFF. CDR3 bases: TGTGCCAGCAGGATCGGACAGGGCCGGGACGCTTTCTTT.

V usage is TRBV10-3 and J usage is TRBJ1-5, with D hard to call. CDR1 is ENHRY and CDR2 is SYGVKD in the germline V gene. The V and J ends lost 0 bases and 6 bases respectively, with 15 bases between them. The CDR3 runs 16 residues. CDR3: CAISESQVTLGQPQHF. In nucleotides, the CDR3 is TGTGCCATCAGTGAGTCGCAGGTCACATTGGGTCAGCCCCAGCATTTT.

This chain uses TRBV11-2 with TRBJ1-1, with D hard to call. The germline V gene encodes CDR1 SGHAT and CDR2 FQNNGV. This CDR3 is 13 amino acids long. V dropped 6 bases and J dropped 2 bases, with 10 bases sitting between them. The CDR3 region is CASRPTTNTEAFF. The CDR3 DNA reads TGTGCCAGCAGACCGACTACTAACACTGAAGCTTTCTTT.

The chain couples TRBV27 to TRBJ2-7; D might be TRBD1 (7 bases). The CDR3 consists of 14 residues. CDR1 is MNHEY and CDR2 is SMNVEV in the germline V gene (reference sequence). V was trimmed by 5 bases and J by 6 bases, leaving 17 bases between them. Here the CDR3 reads CASSKNRGGFEQYF. The CDR3, as DNA: TGTGCCAGCAGTAAAAACAGGGGAGGATTCGAGCAGTACTTC.

This clone was counted once. The J gene is TRBJ1-6, the V gene TRBV10-3; D gene unclear. This CDR3 is 16 amino acids long. Trimming took 0 bases from V and 3 from J, leaving 9 bases between them. Germline V lookup: CDR1 ENHRY, CDR2 SYGVKD. CDR3 sequence reads: CAISESKGNYNSPLHF. DNA for the CDR3: TGTGCCATCAGTGAGTCGAAGGGCAACTATAATTCACCCCTCCACTTT.

The rearrangement joins TRBV19 to TRBJ1-6, with 9 bases that match TRBD1. Trimming cost V 1 base and J 10 bases; bases outside gene matches: 5. The CDR3 runs 15 residues. The germline CDR1 and CDR2 sequences are LNHDA and SQIVND (reference sequence). CDR3 region: CASSIATGGFSPLHF. The DNA for the CDR3 is TGTGCCAGTAGTATAGCGACAGGGGGTTTCTCACCCCTCCACTTT.

The J gene is TRBJ1-5, the V gene TRBV6-5; D unclear. V was cut by 0 bases and J by 0 bases, with 3 bases left in between. Germline CDR1 MNHEY, CDR2 SVGAGI. The CDR3 spans 14 residues. This CDR3 is CASSYSGSNQPQHF. The CDR3, as DNA: TGTGCCAGCAGTTACTCGGGTAGCAATCAGCCCCAGCATTTT.

The chain employs TRBV6-5 and TRBJ1-2; 8 nucleotides line up with TRBD1. J gave up 4 bases and V 6 bases, and 1 base lay outside the gene matches. CDR3 length equals 12 residues. CDR1 is MNHEY, CDR2 SVGAGI, per germline. In DNA form, the CDR3 reads TGTGCCAGCAGGGACAGGGCCTATGGCTACACCTTC. Translated: CASRDRAYGYTF.

The rearrangement links TRBV13 to TRBJ1-2, with D tentatively TRBD1 (6 bases). The V gene lost 5 bases and the J gene lost 8 bases, with 21 bases spanning the gap. The CDR3 contains 15 residues. Per the germline V gene, CDR1 is PRHDT and CDR2 is FYEKMQ (reference sequence). In DNA form, the CDR3 reads TGTGCCAGCAGCGTAAGGTCGGCACAGGGTTGGGGCTACACCTTC. Translation gives CASSVRSAQGWGYTF.

This chain uses TRBV11-2 with TRBJ2-5; no reliable D call. Looked up from germline, CDR1 is SGHAT and CDR2 is FQNNGV. This CDR3 comprises 16 residues. Trimming took off 0 bases at V and 5 bases at J, with 16 bases between the two ends. This CDR3 reads CASSLDPGQAWETQYF. The DNA for the CDR3 is TGTGCCAGCAGCTTAGATCCCGGCCAGGCATGGGAGACCCAGTACTTC.

This clone was found once. The V and J genes are TRBV28 and TRBJ2-7; D not resolved. V lost 3 bases, J lost 4 bases, and 4 bases lay in between. Looked up from germline, CDR1 is MDHEN and CDR2 is SYDVKM. This CDR3 is built from 11 residues. The DNA for the CDR3 is TGTGCCAGCAGTTTTCGTTACGAGCAGTACTTC. This gives the protein CASSFRYEQYF.